This T cell receptor beta chain appears in the sequencing data of a study of T cell responses to AZD1222 COVID-19 vaccine. Only in-frame clones appear in the TCRdb table, and some are missing; sequencing was by immunoSEQ multiplex PCR. The profile shows about 90,000 clones, about 87% of them singletons. To note about this clone: The antigen is not known.

V was clipped by 3 bases and J by 6 bases, with 12 bases between them. The CDR3 covers 14 residues. From germline, CDR1 is SGHNT and CDR2 YYREEE (reference sequence). Study-wide results and caveats: Among spike-specific TCRs, nearly half reportedly target unmutated variant regions.

This TCR came from an adult in good health. The chain couples TRBV5-4 to TRBJ2-2; unclear D gene. Sequenced here: peripheral blood, sampled on day 0 of AZD1222 vaccination. The CDR3 DNA sequence: TGTGCCAGCAGCTCTGGAGACCGCCCCGGGGAGCTGTTTTTT. This gives the protein CASSSGDRPGELFF.